These T cell receptor beta chains were read from a single sample in a study of cytomegalovirus exposure and HLA in healthy donors. Profiled with immunoSEQ multiplex PCR; TCRdb holds only in-frame clones, not every one. The table lists 180,000 or so clones, 75% to 90% of them singletons, with about 9.3% in the top ten. Sample: PBMCs. These receptors came from a man aged 18 to 29 in good health and CMV-seropositive. The CDR3 runs from the conserved cysteine through the conserved F or W. A D gene is named only where the DNA matches it firmly. Not all rows give a size; the values are once, few, many and, for expanded clones, a class.

TRBJ1-2	TRBD1	.	TRBV5-1	TGCGCCAGCAGCTTGGGGGGGACAGAGATCTATGGCTACACCTTC	CASSLGGTEIYGYTF
TRBJ1-4	TRBD1	.	TRBV29-1	TGCAGCGTTGAAGTTAGGGGGCCTAATGAAAAACTGTTTTTT	CSVEVRGPNEKLFF
TRBJ2-5	.	.	TRBV29-1	TGCAGCGTTGGGATGGTGGCAGGAGAGACCCAGTACTTC	CSVGMVAGETQYF
TRBJ2-7	TRBD1	.	TRBV12-5	TGTGCTAGTGGTTTGCCGGGACAGGGATACGAGCAGTACTTC	CASGLPGQGYEQYF
TRBJ2-7	.	few	TRBV6-1	TGTGCCAGCAGTGAAGATACGGGTTCATCCTACGAGCAGTACTTC	CASSEDTGSSYEQYF
TRBJ1-6	.	.	TRBV10-2	TGCGCCAGCAGTGAGACTCTGACCCTCCACTTT	CASSETLTLHF
TRBJ1-2	.	.	TRBV10-1	TGCGCCAGCAGTGAGTCGACGGAGACCTATGGCTACACCTTC	CASSESTETYGYTF
TRBJ2-3	TRBD2	.	TRBV7-9	TGTGCCAGCAGACTTAATAGCGGGGAGGTCGATACGCAGTATTTT	CASRLNSGEVDTQYF
TRBJ2-7	TRBD1	few	TRBV6-6	TGTGCCAGCAGTCAAGTTGACAGGGACTACGAGCAGTACTTC	CASSQVDRDYEQYF
TRBJ2-3	TRBD2	few	TRBV7-6	TGCGCGACTAGCGGGGGTGATACGCAGTATTTT	CATSGGDTQYF
TRBJ2-7	TRBD2	few	TRBV7-3	TGTGCCAGCAGCCCTAGCGGGGGCGAGCAGTACTTC	CASSPSGGEQYF
TRBJ1-2	.	.	TRBV15	TGTGCCACCAGCAGACAGGGGACGTTGTCAGCTAACTATGGCTACACCTTC	CATSRQGTLSANYGYTF
TRBJ2-5	TRBD1	.	TRBV4-1	TGCGCCAGCAGCCAGGCCCTTCAGGGGGTGGGGACCCAGTACTTC	CASSQALQGVGTQYF
TRBJ1-4	TRBD1	.	TRBV5-4	TGTGCCAGCAGCCGAGGGACAGTGAATGAAAAACTGTTTTTT	CASSRGTVNEKLFF
TRBJ1-2	.	.	TRBV25-1	TGTGCCAGCAGTGAATGGGGGGAGGGGTATGGCTACACCTTC	CASSEWGEGYGYTF
TRBJ2-7	.	.	TRBV7-6	TGTGCCAGCAGCCAGACCGGGGGCTACGAGCAGTACTTC	CASSQTGGYEQYF
TRBJ2-3	.	.	TRBV7-2	TGTGCCAGCAGCTTAGAAAGCAGCACAGATACGCAGTATTTT	CASSLESSTDTQYF
TRBJ2-7	.	.	TRBV4-1	TGCGCCAGCAGCCCCACGGGTATGGCTTACTACGAGCAGTACTTC	CASSPTGMAYYEQYF
TRBJ2-5	.	.	TRBV5-1	TGCGCCAGCAGCTTGGCTCAGGGCGAGCTTGAGACCCAGTACTTC	CASSLAQGELETQYF
TRBJ2-7	TRBD1	.	TRBV25-1	TGTGCCAGCAGTGACCCCGGGACAGGGAACCACGAGCAGTACTTC	CASSDPGTGNHEQYF
TRBJ2-2	TRBD1	.	TRBV4-1	TGCGCCAGCAGCGATTGGGACAGGGACACCGGGGAGCTGTTTTTT	CASSDWDRDTGELFF
TRBJ1-4	.	.	TRBV7-9	TGTGCCAGCAGTCCGGGATCTAATGAAAAACTGTTTTTT	CASSPGSNEKLFF
TRBJ2-5	.	.	TRBV6-1	TGTGCCAGCGGGGCAGTAGTTGGGGCTGGGACCCAGTACTTC	CASGAVVGAGTQYF
TRBJ2-5	.	once	TRBV5-1	TGCGCCAGCAGCTTGGGGAGCCAAGAGACCCAGTACTTC	CASSLGSQETQYF
TRBJ1-1	TRBD1	.	TRBV28	TGTGCCAGCAGTTTAGTCGGGACAGACCAAGCTTTCTTT	CASSLVGTDQAFF
TRBJ1-2	.	.	TRBV30	TGTGCCTGGAGTGCTCAACGGGACTATGGCTACACCTTC	CAWSAQRDYGYTF
TRBJ1-1	TRBD1	.	TRBV6-6	TGTGCCAGCAGTTACGTCCAGGGGGCTGAAGCTTTCTTT	CASSYVQGAEAFF
TRBJ1-6	.	.	TRBV5-5	TGTGCCAGCAGGCGGGCGAGCTCCTATAATTCACCCCTCCACTTT	CASRRASSYNSPLHF
TRBJ2-1	TRBD2	.	TRBV4-1	TGCGCCAGCAGCCCTACTAGCGGGGGTCTCAATGAGCAGTTCTTC	CASSPTSGGLNEQFF
TRBJ2-6	.	.	TRBV4-2	TGTGCCAGCAGCCAAGGACAGCTAGATTTTCTCTCTGGGGCCAACGTCCTGACTTTC	CASSQGQLDFLSGANVLTF
TRBJ1-1	.	.	TRBV25-1	TGTGCCAGCAGTGAAGCGGGACTGAACACTGAAGCTTTCTTT	CASSEAGLNTEAFF
TRBJ2-1	TRBD2	.	TRBV7-3	TGTGCCAGCAGCGTAACTAGCGGGGGATACAATGAGCAGTTCTTC	CASSVTSGGYNEQFF
TRBJ2-5	.	once	TRBV5-4	TGTGCCAGCAGCTCACAGGGTTCGGTGACGACCCAGTACTTC	CASSSQGSVTTQYF
TRBJ1-3	.	.	TRBV2	TGTGCCAGCAGTGAAGGGACAGTCTACTCTGGAAACACCATATATTTT	CASSEGTVYSGNTIYF
TRBJ1-2	TRBD1	.	TRBV6-5	TGTGCCAGCGGTCGGACAGGGGCTCTTAGCTATGGCTACACCTTC	CASGRTGALSYGYTF
TRBJ2-1	.	.	TRBV10-2	TGCGCCAGCAGGGGGGGACTCTCCTACAATGAGCAGTTCTTC	CASRGGLSYNEQFF
TRBJ1-2	TRBD1	.	TRBV7-9	TGTGCCAGCAGCTTGCTACAGGGGTCCGTTTCATATGGCTACACCTTC	CASSLLQGSVSYGYTF
TRBJ1-2	TRBD1	.	TRBV5-4	TGTGCCAGCAGCTGGGACAGGGAAGAGGACTATGGCTACACCTTC	CASSWDREEDYGYTF
TRBJ1-2	.	.	TRBV30	TGTGCCTGGAGGGCAGGGGGCTACACCTTC	CAWRAGGYTF
TRBJ2-3	TRBD2	.	TRBV5-1	TGCGCCAGCAGCTCCCCCGGGACTAGCGGTATTACGCAGTATTTT	CASSSPGTSGITQYF
TRBJ1-1	.	.	TRBV11-2	TGTGCCAGCAGCTTAGTCAGGGGCGACACTGAAGCTTTCTTT	CASSLVRGDTEAFF
TRBJ1-4	TRBD1	.	TRBV5-4	TGTGCCAGCAGCTTGACAGGGGGAGCTAATGAAAAACTGTTTTTT	CASSLTGGANEKLFF
TRBJ2-5	TRBD1	.	TRBV6-1	TGTGCCAGCATGTCAGGGGGAGAGACCCAGTACTTC	CASMSGGETQYF
TRBJ1-1	.	.	TRBV6-1	TGTGCCAGCAGTGATGTAGGGGTCTATCGGGACACTGAAGCTTTCTTT	CASSDVGVYRDTEAFF
TRBJ2-2	TRBD1	.	TRBV27	TGTGCCAGCAATCCGTTCGGGACAGGGAGCACCGGGGAGCTGTTTTTT	CASNPFGTGSTGELFF
TRBJ2-1	.	.	TRBV5-1	TGCGCCAGCAGATCCGGAGATGAGCAGTTCTTC	CASRSGDEQFF
TRBJ2-5	TRBD1	.	TRBV5-1	TGCGCCAGCAGCTTCGGACAGGGCAGGGAAACCCAGTACTTC	CASSFGQGRETQYF
TRBJ2-7	.	.	TRBV5-1	TGCGCCAGCAGCTTGCCGAGCTACGAGCAGTACTTC	CASSLPSYEQYF
TRBJ2-7	.	.	TRBV6-6	TGTGCCAGCAGCTCACAGGGTCAATCCTACGAGCAGTACTTC	CASSSQGQSYEQYF
TRBJ2-7	TRBD2	.	TRBV27	TGTGCCAGCAGTTTATCCCTGGGACTAGCGGCCTACGAGCAGTACTTC	CASSLSLGLAAYEQYF
TRBJ2-5	.	.	TRBV4-2	TGTGCCAGCAGCCAAGATCCGACAGCCCAAGAGACCCAGTACTTC	CASSQDPTAQETQYF
TRBJ1-1	.	.	TRBV27	TGTGCCAGCACTCGAATCGGGGGGATGAACACTGAAGCTTTCTTT	CASTRIGGMNTEAFF
TRBJ2-7	TRBD2	once	TRBV19	TGTGCCAGTTCTCTAGCGGGGGGCCCTCTCGACGAGCAGTACTTC	CASSLAGGPLDEQYF
TRBJ1-2	TRBD1	once	TRBV5-1	TGCGCCAGCAGCAGCGGACAGGGATTTAACTATGGCTACACCTTC	CASSSGQGFNYGYTF
TRBJ1-6	.	.	TRBV2	TGTGCCAGCAGCGCCCAACTCCAGACAGCTGGTTCACCCCTCCACTTT	CASSAQLQTAGSPLHF
TRBJ2-5	.	.	TRBV7-8	TGTGCCAGCAGCCAAATATTGGACAAATTCCGGGAGACCCAGTACTTC	CASSQILDKFRETQYF
TRBJ2-1	TRBD1	.	TRBV7-7	TGTGCCAGCAGCAAGGGACAGGGCGCATACAATGAGCAGTTCTTC	CASSKGQGAYNEQFF
TRBJ2-7	TRBD2	.	TRBV30	TGTGCCTGGGACACGCGAGGGTTAGCGGGGGGGAAGGAGCAGTACTTC	CAWDTRGLAGGKEQYF
TRBJ2-1	TRBD1	few	TRBV18	TGTGCCAGCTCACCGACAGGGTACAATGAGCAGTTCTTC	CASSPTGYNEQFF
TRBJ2-7	.	.	TRBV4-1	TGCGCCAGCAGCCTCCGTCTCTCCTACGAGCAGTACTTC	CASSLRLSYEQYF